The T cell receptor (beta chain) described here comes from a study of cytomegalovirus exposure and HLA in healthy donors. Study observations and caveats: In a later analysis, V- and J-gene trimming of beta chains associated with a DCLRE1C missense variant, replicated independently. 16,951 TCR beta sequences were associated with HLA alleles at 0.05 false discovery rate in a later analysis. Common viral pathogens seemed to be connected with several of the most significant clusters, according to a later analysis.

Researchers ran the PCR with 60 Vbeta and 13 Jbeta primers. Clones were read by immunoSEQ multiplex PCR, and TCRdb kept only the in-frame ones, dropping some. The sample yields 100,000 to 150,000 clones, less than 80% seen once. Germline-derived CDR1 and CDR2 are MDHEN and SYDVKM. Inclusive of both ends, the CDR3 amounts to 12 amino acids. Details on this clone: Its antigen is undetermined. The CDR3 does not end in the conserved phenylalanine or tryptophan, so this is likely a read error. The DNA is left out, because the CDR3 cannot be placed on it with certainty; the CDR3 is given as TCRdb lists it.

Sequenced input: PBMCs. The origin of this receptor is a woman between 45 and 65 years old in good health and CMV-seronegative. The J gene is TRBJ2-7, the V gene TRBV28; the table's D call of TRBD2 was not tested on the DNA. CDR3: CASSSPSSGRWI.